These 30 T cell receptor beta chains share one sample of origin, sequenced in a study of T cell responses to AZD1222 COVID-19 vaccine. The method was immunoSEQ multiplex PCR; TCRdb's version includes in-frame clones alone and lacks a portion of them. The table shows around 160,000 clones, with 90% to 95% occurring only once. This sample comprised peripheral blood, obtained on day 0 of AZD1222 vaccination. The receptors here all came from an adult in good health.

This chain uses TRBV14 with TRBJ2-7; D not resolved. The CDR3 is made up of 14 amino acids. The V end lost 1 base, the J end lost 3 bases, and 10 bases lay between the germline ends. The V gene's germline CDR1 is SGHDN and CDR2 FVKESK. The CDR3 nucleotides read TGTGCCAGCAGCCAAGTGTTAGGAGACTACGAGCAGTACTTC. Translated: CASSQVLGDYEQYF. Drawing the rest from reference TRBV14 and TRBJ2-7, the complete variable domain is EAGVTQFPSHSVIEKGQTVTLRCDPISGHDNLYWYRRVMGKEIKFLLHFVKESKQDESGMPNNRFLAERTGGTYSTLKVQPAELEDSGVYFCASSQVLGDYEQYFGPGTRLTVT.

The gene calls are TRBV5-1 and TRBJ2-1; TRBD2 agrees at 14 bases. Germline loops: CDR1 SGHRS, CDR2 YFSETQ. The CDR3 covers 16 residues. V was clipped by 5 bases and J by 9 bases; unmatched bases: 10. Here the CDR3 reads CASRGTSGSAVGEQFF. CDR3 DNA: TGCGCCAGCAGGGGGACTAGCGGGAGTGCTGTCGGTGAGCAGTTCTTC.

CDR3 protein: CASSSGAPNTQYF. The CDR3 nucleotides read TGTGCCAGCAGCTCGGGGGCTCCCAATACGCAGTATTTT. The chain employs TRBV5-5 and TRBJ2-3, with D perhaps assigned TRBD1 or TRBD2 (6 bases each). In germline, CDR1 is SGHKS, CDR2 YYEKEE (reference sequence). The CDR3 sequence is 13 residues long. V was clipped by 3 bases and J by 7 bases, with 12 bases between them.

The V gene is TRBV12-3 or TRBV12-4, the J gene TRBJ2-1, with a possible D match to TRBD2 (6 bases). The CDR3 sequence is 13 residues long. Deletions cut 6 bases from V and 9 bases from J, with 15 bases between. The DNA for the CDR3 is TGTGCCAGCAGCCGGGGGTCGTTTTCTGAGCAGTTCTTC. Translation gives CASSRGSFSEQFF.

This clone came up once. The CDR3 reads CASSQKGISGYSPLHF. The CDR3 DNA follows: TGTGCCAGTAGTCAAAAGGGGATTTCCGGGTATTCACCCCTCCACTTT. The chain carries TRBV19 and TRBJ1-6, with D possibly being TRBD1 (5 bases). CDR3 length: 16 amino acids. Trimming shortened V by 5 bases and J by 8 bases, and 19 bases separated the two germline ends. CDR1 and CDR2 (germline): LNHDA, SQIVND (reference sequence).

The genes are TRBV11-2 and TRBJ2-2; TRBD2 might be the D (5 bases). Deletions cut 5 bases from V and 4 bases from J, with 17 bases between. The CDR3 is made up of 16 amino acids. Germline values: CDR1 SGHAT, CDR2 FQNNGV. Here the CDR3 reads CASSLPPGRVTGELFF. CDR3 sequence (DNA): TGTGCCAGCAGCCTACCCCCGGGAAGGGTCACCGGGGAGCTGTTTTTT. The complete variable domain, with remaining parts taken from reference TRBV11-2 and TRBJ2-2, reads EAGVAQSPRYKIIEKRQSVAFWCNPISGHATLYWYQQILGQGPKLLIQFQNNGVVDDSQLPKDRFSAERLKGVDSTLKIQPAKLEDSAVYLCASSLPPGRVTGELFFGEGSRLTVL.

In DNA, the CDR3 is TGTGCCAGCAGTTTATCGGACGGCTACGAGCAGTACTTC. This translates into CASSLSDGYEQYF. This chain uses TRBV27 with TRBJ2-7; D is ambiguous. V was clipped by 0 bases and J by 3 bases, with 6 bases between them. Germline V gene lookup returns CDR1 MNHEY and CDR2 SMNVEV (reference sequence). This CDR3 contains 13 residues.

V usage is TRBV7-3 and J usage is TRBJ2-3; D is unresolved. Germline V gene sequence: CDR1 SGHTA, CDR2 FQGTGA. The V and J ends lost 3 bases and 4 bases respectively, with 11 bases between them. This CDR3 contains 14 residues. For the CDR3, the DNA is TGTGCCAGCAGCTTGGGCCAGAGTTCAGATACGCAGTATTTT. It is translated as CASSLGQSSDTQYF. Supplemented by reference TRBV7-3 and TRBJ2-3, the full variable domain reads GAGVSQTPSNKVTEKGKYVELRCDPISGHTALYWYRQSLGQGPEFLIYFQGTGAADDSGLPNDRFFAVRPEGSVSTLKIQRTERGDSAVYLCASSLGQSSDTQYFGPGTRLTVL.

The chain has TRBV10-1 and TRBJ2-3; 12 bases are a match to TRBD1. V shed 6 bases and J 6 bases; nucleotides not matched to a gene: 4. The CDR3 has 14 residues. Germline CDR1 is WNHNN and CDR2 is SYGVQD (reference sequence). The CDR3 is CASSGTGGMDTQYF. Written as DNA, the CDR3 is TGCGCCAGCAGCGGGACAGGGGGCATGGATACGCAGTATTTT.

The CDR3 loop reads CASSLRRDRVVVTEAFF. CDR3 coding DNA: TGTGCCAGCAGCCTAAGACGCGACAGGGTGGTGGTCACTGAAGCTTTCTTT. V and J are TRBV7-2 and TRBJ1-1, with 7 nucleotides matching TRBD1. The CDR3 sequence is 17 residues long. The ends lost 5 bases at V and 4 bases at J; junction bases unmatched: 16. Germline V lookup: CDR1 SGHTA, CDR2 FQGNSA.

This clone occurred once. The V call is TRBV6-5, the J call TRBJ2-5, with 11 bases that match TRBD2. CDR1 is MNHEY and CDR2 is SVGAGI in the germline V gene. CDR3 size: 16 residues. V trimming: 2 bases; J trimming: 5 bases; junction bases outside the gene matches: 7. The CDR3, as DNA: TGTGCCAGCAGTTACGGTCTAGCGGGGGGCGTGGAGACCCAGTACTTC. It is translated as CASSYGLAGGVETQYF.

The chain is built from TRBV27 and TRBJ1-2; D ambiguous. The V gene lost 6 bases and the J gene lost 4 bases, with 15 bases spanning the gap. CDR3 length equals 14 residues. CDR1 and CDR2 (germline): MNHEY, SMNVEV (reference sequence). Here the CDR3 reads CASSLRSAGYGYTF. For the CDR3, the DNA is TGTGCCAGCAGCCTCCGAAGCGCTGGCTATGGCTACACCTTC.

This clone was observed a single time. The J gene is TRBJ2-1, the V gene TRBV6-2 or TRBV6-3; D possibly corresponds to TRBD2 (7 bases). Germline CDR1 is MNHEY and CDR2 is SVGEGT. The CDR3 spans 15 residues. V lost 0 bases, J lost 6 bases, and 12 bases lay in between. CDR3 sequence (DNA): TGTGCCAGCAGTTACTCGGGGGGGGCCCCCAATGAGCAGTTCTTC. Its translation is CASSYSGGAPNEQFF.

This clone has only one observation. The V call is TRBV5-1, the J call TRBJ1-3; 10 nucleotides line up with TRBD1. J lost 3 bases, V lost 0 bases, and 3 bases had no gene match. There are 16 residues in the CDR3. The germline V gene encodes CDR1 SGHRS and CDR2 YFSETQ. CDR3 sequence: CASSLGDRGGGNTIYF. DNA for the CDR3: TGCGCCAGCAGCTTGGGGGACAGGGGAGGTGGAAACACCATATATTTT.

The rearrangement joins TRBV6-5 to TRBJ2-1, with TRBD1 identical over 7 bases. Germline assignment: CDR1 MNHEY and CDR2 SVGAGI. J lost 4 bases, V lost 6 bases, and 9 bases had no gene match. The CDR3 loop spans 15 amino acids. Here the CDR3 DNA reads TGTGCCAGCAGGGGACAGCCCCTTACTTACAATGAGCAGTTCTTC. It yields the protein CASRGQPLTYNEQFF.

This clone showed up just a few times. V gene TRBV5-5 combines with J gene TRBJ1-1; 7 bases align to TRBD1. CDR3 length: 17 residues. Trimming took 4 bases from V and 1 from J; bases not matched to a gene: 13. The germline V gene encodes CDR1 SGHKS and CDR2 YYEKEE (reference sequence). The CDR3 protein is CASSPGPQGRGNTEAFF. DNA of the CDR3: TGTGCCAGCAGCCCAGGCCCACAGGGGCGGGGGAACACTGAAGCTTTCTTT.

The CDR3 region has the DNA TGTGCCAGCAGTTTATCGGCGACGGATTATGCAACTAATGAAAAACTGTTTTTT. Translating gives CASSLSATDYATNEKLFF. The J gene is TRBJ1-4, the V gene TRBV27, with D unclear. The CDR3 covers 18 residues. CDR1 and CDR2 (germline): MNHEY, SMNVEV (reference sequence). V was pared by 0 bases and J by 0 bases, with 14 bases between. Together with reference TRBV27 and TRBJ1-4, the CDR3 gives the full variable domain: EAQVTQNPRYLITVTGKKLTVTCSQNMNHEYMSWYRQDPGLGLRQIYYSMNVEVTDKGDVPEGYKVSRKEKRNFPLILESPSPNQTSLYFCASSLSATDYATNEKLFFGSGTQLSVL.

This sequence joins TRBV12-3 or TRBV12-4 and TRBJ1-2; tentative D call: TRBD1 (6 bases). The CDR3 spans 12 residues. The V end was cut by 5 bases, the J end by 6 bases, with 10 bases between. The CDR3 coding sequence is TGTGCCAGCAGTCCCCACAGGGATGGCTACACCTTC. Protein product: CASSPHRDGYTF.

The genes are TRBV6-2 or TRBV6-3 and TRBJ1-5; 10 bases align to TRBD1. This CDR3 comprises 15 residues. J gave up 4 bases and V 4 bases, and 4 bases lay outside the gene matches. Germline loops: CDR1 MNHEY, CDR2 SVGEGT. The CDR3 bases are TGTGCCAGCAGTTTCGACAGGGGGCAGAATCAGCCCCAGCATTTT. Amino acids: CASSFDRGQNQPQHF.

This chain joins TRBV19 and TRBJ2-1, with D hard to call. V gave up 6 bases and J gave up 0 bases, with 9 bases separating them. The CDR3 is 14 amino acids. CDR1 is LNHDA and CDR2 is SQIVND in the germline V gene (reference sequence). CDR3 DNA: TGTGCCAGTAGATTGTACAGCTCCTACAATGAGCAGTTCTTC. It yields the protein CASRLYSSYNEQFF.

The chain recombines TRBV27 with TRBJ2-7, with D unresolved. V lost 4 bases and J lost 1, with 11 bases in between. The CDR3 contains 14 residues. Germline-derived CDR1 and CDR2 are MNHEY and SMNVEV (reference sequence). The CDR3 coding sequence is TGTGCCAGCAGTTCCCCCCCCCGATCCTACGAGCAGTACTTC. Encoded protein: CASSSPPRSYEQYF.

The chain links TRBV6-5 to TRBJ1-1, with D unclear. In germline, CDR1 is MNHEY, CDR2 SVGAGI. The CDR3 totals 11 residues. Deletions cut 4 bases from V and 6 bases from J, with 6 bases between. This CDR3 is CASSSTAEAFF. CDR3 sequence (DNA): TGTGCCAGCAGTTCCACAGCTGAAGCTTTCTTT.

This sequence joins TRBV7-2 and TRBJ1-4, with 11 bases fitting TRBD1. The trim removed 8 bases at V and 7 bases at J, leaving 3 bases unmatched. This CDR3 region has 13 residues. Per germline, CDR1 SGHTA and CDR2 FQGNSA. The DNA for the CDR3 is TGTGCCAGCGGACAGGGGGCTAGTGAAAAACTGTTTTTT. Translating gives CASGQGASEKLFF.

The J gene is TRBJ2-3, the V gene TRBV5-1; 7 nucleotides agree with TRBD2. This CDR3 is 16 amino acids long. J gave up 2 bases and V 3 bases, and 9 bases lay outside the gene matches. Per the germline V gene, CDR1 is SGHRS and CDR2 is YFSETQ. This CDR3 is CASSSLQRDVTDTQYF. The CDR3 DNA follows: TGCGCCAGCAGCTCCCTCCAGCGGGATGTCACAGATACGCAGTATTTT.

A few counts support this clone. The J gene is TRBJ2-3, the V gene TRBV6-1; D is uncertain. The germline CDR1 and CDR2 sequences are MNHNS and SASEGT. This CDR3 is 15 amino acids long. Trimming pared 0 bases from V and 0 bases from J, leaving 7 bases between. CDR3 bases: TGTGCCAGCAGTGAAGCGGACGGGAGCACAGATACGCAGTATTTT. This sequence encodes CASSEADGSTDTQYF.

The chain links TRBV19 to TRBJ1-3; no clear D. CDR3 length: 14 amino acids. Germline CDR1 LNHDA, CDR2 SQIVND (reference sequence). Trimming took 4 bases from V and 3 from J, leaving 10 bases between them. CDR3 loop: CASSSSSRGNTIYF. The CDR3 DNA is TGTGCCAGTAGTAGCTCTTCCCGTGGAAACACCATATATTTT.

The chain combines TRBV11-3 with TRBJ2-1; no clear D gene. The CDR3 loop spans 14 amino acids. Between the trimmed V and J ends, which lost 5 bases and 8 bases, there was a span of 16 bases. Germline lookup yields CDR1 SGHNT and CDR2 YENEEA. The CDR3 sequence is CASSLSRKSHEQFF. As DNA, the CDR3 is TGTGCCAGCAGCCTAAGTAGAAAGTCACATGAGCAGTTCTTC.

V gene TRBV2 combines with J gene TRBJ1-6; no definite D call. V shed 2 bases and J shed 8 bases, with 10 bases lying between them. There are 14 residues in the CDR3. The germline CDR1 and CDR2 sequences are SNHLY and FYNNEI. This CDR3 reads CASSERSNHSPLHF. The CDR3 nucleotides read TGTGCCAGCAGTGAACGAAGTAATCATTCACCCCTCCACTTT.

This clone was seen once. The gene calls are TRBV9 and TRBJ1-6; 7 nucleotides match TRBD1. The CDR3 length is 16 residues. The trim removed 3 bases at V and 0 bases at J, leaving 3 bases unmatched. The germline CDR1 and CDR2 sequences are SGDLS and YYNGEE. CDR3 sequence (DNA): TGTGCCAGCAGCGCGACAGGGAGCTCCTATAATTCACCCCTCCACTTT. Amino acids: CASSATGSSYNSPLHF. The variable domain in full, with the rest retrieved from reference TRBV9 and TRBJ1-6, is DSGVTQTPKHLITATGQRVTLRCSPRSGDLSVYWYQQSLDQGLQFLIQYYNGEERAKGNILERFSAQQFPDLHSELNLSSLELGDSALYFCASSATGSSYNSPLHFGNGTRLTVT.

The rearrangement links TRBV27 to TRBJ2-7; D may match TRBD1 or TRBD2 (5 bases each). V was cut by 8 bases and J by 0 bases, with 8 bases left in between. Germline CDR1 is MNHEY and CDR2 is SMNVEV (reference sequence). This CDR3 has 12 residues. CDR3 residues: CASRGASYEQYF. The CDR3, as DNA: TGTGCCAGCCGGGGCGCCTCCTACGAGCAGTACTTC.